This T cell receptor (beta chain) was sequenced during a study of molecular identifiers for immune sequencing clone quantification. Study observations and caveats: Spiked TCR RNA from one Jurkat cell reportedly showed up when mixed among one million naive cells. Clones that had above 20 RNA copies took up over 99% of effector molecules but under 1% in naive cells.

This clonotype was observed a few times. The antigen remains undetermined. Between the trimmed V and J ends, which lost 3 bases and 8 bases, there was a span of 12 bases. The CDR3 sequence is 13 residues long. Germline V gene sequence: CDR1 SEHNR, CDR2 FQNEAQ (reference sequence). With listed TCR primers and previously described methods, bulk TCR libraries were prepared. TCRdb ran MiXCR on the PCR reads and lists one entry per CDR3 protein. The sample contains roughly 630,000 distinct CDR3 sequences, about 25% of which appear only once. CD8+CD4-CCR7+CD45RA+ cells were sorted as naive CD8 T cells. The chain has TRBV7-9 and TRBJ2-3, with D possibly matching TRBD1 (5 bases). Sequencing was done on a sample of naive CD8+ T cells from blood, with Jurkat cell RNA spiked in. Subset noted: FACS-sorted CD8+CD4-CCR7+CD45RA+ naive T cells. The clonotype was recovered from a human donor in good health. Some libraries in this study had Jurkat cell RNA spiked in. In DNA form, the CDR3 reads TGTGCCAGCAGCTTCGTAGGGGTAGGTACGCAGTATTTT. Residues: CASSFVGVGTQYF.